This TCR beta chain was found in a study of technical replicates of blood from several donors. Sequencing used immunoSEQ multiplex PCR; TCRdb keeps in-frame clones, though not all of them. The top ten clones hold over 0.2% of a sample with 100,000 or so clones, approximately 95% of them seen once. The germline V gene has CDR1 SGHAT and CDR2 FQNNGV. V trimming: 8 bases; J trimming: 2 bases; junction bases outside the gene matches: 9. The CDR3 sequence is 15 residues long. The sample taken for sequencing was T cells isolated from PBMCs. The TCR originated in a human donor in good health. The rearrangement links TRBV11-2 to TRBJ2-7; 10 positions match TRBD2. The CDR3 loop is CASGESGRVPYEQYF. The CDR3 DNA is TGTGCCAGCGGGGAGAGCGGGAGGGTCCCCTACGAGCAGTACTTC.